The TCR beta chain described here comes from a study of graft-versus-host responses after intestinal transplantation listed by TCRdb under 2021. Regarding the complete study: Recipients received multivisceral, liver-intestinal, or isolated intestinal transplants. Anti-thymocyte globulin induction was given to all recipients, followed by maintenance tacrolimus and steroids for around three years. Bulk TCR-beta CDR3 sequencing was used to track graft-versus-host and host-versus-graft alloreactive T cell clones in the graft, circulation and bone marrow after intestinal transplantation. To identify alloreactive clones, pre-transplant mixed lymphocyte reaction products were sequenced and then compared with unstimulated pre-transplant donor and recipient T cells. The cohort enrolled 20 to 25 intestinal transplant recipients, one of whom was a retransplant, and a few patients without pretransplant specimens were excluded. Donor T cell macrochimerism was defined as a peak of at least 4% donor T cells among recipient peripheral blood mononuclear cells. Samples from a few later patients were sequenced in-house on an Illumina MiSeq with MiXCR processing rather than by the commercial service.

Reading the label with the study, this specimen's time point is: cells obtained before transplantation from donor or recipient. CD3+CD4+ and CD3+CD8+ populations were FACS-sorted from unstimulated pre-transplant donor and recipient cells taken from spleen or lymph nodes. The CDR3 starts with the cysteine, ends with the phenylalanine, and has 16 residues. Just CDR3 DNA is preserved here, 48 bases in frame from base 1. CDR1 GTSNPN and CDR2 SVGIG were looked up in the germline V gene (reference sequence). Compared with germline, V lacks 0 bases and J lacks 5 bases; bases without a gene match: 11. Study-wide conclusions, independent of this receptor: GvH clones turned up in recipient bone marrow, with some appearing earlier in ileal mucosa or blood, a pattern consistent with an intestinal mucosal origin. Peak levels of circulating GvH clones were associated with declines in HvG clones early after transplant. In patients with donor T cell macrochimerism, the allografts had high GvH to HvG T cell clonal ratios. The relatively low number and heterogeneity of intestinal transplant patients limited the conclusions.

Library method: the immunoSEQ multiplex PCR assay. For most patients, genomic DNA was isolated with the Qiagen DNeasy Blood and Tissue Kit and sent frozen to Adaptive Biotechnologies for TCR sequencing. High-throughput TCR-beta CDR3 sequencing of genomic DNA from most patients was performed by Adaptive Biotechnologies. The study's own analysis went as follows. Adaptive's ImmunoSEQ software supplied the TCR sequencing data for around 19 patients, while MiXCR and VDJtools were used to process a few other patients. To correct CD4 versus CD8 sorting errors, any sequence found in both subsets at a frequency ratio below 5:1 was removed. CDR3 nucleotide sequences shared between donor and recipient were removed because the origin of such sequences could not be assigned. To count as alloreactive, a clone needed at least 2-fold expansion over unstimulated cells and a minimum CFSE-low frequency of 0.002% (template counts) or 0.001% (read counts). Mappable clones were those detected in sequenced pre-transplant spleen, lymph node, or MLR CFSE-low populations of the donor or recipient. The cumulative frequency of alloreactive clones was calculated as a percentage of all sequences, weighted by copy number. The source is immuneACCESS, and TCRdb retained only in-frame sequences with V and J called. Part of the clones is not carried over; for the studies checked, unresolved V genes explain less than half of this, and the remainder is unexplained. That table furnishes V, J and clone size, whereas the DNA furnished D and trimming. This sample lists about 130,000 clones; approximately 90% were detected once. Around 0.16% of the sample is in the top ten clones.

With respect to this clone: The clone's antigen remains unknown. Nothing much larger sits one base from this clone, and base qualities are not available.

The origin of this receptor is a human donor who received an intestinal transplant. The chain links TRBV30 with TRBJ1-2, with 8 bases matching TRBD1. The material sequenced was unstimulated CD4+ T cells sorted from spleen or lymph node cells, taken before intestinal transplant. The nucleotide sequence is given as TGTGCCTGGAGTGTAGGATGGTCAGGGGGCAAATATGGCTACACCTTC. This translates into CAWSVGWSGGKYGYTF.